A single sample is the source of the 26 T cell receptor beta chains below, sequenced in a study of T cell repertoires in cytomegalovirus infection. TCRdb fed the reads into MiXCR, producing one record per CDR3 protein. The table records more than 500,000 distinct CDR3 sequences, 16% of them present only once. Sequencing was carried out using CD8+ T cells from PBMCs. The receptors originated from a human donor in good health (CMV status not recorded). Some clones in this sample may be carry-over from other donors' samples.

This chain links TRBV5-6 with TRBJ1-1; D is ambiguous. The V end was cut by 4 bases, the J end by 8 bases, with 18 bases between. There are 14 residues in the CDR3. Germline assignment: CDR1 SGHDT and CDR2 YYEEEE. The CDR3 DNA is TGTGCCAGCAGCACGAACAAAGGACGCCCAGAAGCTTTCTTT. This sequence encodes CASSTNKGRPEAFF.

This clonotype occurred many times. This chain links TRBV7-9 with TRBJ2-7, with 7 positions matching TRBD2. The J segment lost 3 bases and the V segment lost 5 bases, leaving 7 bases of the junction unmatched. The CDR3 runs to 14 residues. Germline values: CDR1 SEHNR, CDR2 FQNEAQ (reference sequence). This chain's CDR3 is CASSHSGDNYEQYF. DNA of the CDR3: TGTGCCAGCAGCCACAGCGGGGATAACTACGAGCAGTACTTC.

The J gene is TRBJ2-7, the V gene TRBV25-1; 9 bases line up with TRBD1. The germline V gene has CDR1 MGHDK and CDR2 SYGVNS. CDR3 length equals 16 residues. Trimming removed 3 bases from V and 5 bases from J; junction bases left unmatched: 11. The CDR3 reads CASSDRTGALKDEQYF. Here the CDR3 DNA reads TGTGCCAGCAGTGACAGGACAGGGGCGCTCAAGGACGAGCAGTACTTC.

This clonotype has a count of ten or more. This chain uses TRBV7-6 with TRBJ2-7, with TRBD2 matching over 8 bases. Per the germline V gene, CDR1 is SGHVS and CDR2 is FNYEAQ. The CDR3 contains 15 residues. V lost 5 bases to trimming and J lost 7 bases; unmatched junction nucleotides: 13. CDR3 protein: CASSPGGPPSREQYF. The CDR3 DNA is TGTGCCAGCAGCCCGGGGGGGCCCCCATCGCGGGAGCAGTACTTC. The variable domain in full, completed from reference TRBV7-6 and TRBJ2-7, reads GAGVSQSPRYKVTKRGQDVALRCDPISGHVSLYWYRQALGQGPEFLTYFNYEAQQDKSGLPNDRFSAERPEGSISTLTIQRTEQRDSAMYRCASSPGGPPSREQYFGPGTRLTVT.

This clonotype was recorded at least ten times. V is TRBV7-3 and J is TRBJ2-7; D assignment may be TRBD1 or TRBD2 (5 bases each). There are 18 residues in the CDR3. Trimming took 0 bases from V and 0 from J, leaving 18 bases between them. CDR1 and CDR2 from the germline V gene are SGHTA and FQGTGA. The CDR3 here is CASSLTSVGTPSSYEQYF. The CDR3 DNA is TGTGCCAGCAGCTTAACATCAGTCGGGACCCCGAGCTCCTACGAGCAGTACTTC.

This clonotype was seen a few times. J is TRBJ2-5 and V is TRBV20-1, with 14 bases identical to TRBD2. V lost 2 bases to trimming and J lost 3 bases; unmatched junction nucleotides: 2. In germline, CDR1 is DFQATT, CDR2 SNEGSKA (reference sequence). This CDR3 is built from 15 residues. Here the CDR3 DNA reads TGCAGTGCTAGAATGGGACTAGCGGGAGAAGAGACCCAGTACTTC. Its protein product is CSARMGLAGEETQYF.

This clonotype was counted at least ten times. The rearrangement links TRBV11-2 to TRBJ1-1, with a tentative D call TRBD1 (6 bases). This CDR3 has 16 amino acids. Germline CDR1 is SGHAT and CDR2 is FQNNGV. Between the trimmed V and J ends, which lost 2 bases and 5 bases, there was a span of 18 bases. CDR3 residues: CASSLQAGAGVTEAFF. The CDR3 DNA sequence: TGTGCCAGCAGCTTACAGGCAGGGGCGGGGGTTACTGAAGCTTTCTTT.

About this clonotype itself: No conserved phenylalanine or tryptophan is present at the end of the CDR3, so a read error is the likely explanation. The rearrangement joins TRBV27 to TRBJ2-7; 10 bases match TRBD1. In germline, CDR1 is MNHEY, CDR2 SMNVEV (reference sequence). J was trimmed by 3 bases and V by 5 bases; bases with no gene match: 10. This CDR3 spans 16 amino acids. In DNA form, the CDR3 reads TGTGCCAGCAGTCCCGTCCGGGACAGGGGAGACTACGAGCAGTACTTA. It yields the protein CASSPVRDRGDYEQYL.

V usage is TRBV3-1 and J usage is TRBJ2-1; perhaps TRBD2 as D (6 bases). The CDR3 totals 14 residues. V was clipped by 4 bases and J by 7 bases, with 14 bases between them. Germline lookup yields CDR1 LGHDT and CDR2 YNNKEL (reference sequence). CDR3: CASSPAGPLNEQFF. The CDR3 DNA follows: TGTGCCAGCAGCCCAGCGGGCCCCCTTAATGAGCAGTTCTTC.

This clonotype has at least ten counts. The chain uses TRBV7-9 and TRBJ2-7, with D tentatively TRBD1 or TRBD2 (5 bases each). This CDR3 has 12 residues. The germline V and J ends were trimmed by 1 base and 13 bases, with 14 bases remaining between them. Germline V CDR1 and CDR2: SEHNR, FQNEAQ (reference sequence). CDR3 amino acids: CASSLEWDREYF. The CDR3 DNA reads as TGTGCCAGCAGCTTAGAATGGGACCGGGAATACTTC.

At least ten counts were recorded for this clonotype. V and J are TRBV6-5 and TRBJ2-7, with TRBD1 identical over 10 bases. Germline CDR1 is MNHEY and CDR2 is SVGAGI. The CDR3 is 14 residues long. V shed 2 bases, J shed 3 bases, and the junction held 1 base outside the gene matches. In DNA, the CDR3 is TGTGCCAGCAGTTACGGGGACAGGGGCTACGAGCAGTACTTC. Translation: CASSYGDRGYEQYF.

This clonotype was seen repeatedly, ten times or more. The rearrangement joins TRBV7-8 to TRBJ1-1, with no clear D. The CDR3 runs to 14 residues. Germline V gene sequence: CDR1 SGHVS, CDR2 FQNEAQ. V gave up 5 bases and J gave up 3 bases, with 13 bases separating them. CDR3 bases: TGTGCCAGCAGCACCCGGGAGTACCACACTGAAGCTTTCTTT. Protein: CASSTREYHTEAFF.

This clonotype has at least ten counts. This chain connects TRBV6-1 to TRBJ1-4; the D is unclear. This CDR3 contains 13 residues. Per the germline V gene, CDR1 is MNHNS and CDR2 is SASEGT. With 9 bases removed from V and 5 bases from J, the gap between germline ends came to 13 bases. As DNA, the CDR3 is TGTGCCAGTGGACTACTTTGGAATGAAAAACTGTTTTTT. Translating it yields CASGLLWNEKLFF.

This clonotype has just a few counts. The chain employs TRBV11-2 and TRBJ2-7; TRBD2 aligns across 8 bases. CDR3 length: 14 residues. V was clipped by 6 bases and J by 2 bases; unmatched bases: 6. Per germline, CDR1 SGHAT and CDR2 FQNNGV. The CDR3 DNA reads as TGTGCCAGCAGTCCGCCAGCGGGGGCCTACGAGCAGTACTTC. It yields the protein CASSPPAGAYEQYF.

This clonotype occurred a few times. The chain employs TRBV12-3 or TRBV12-4 and TRBJ1-1, with D possibly being TRBD1 (6 bases). This CDR3 has 15 residues. V lost 6 bases, J lost 1 base, and 15 bases lay in between. Here the CDR3 reads CASRPWGQGNTEAFF. DNA of the CDR3: TGTGCCAGCAGACCCTGGGGGCAAGGGAACACTGAAGCTTTCTTT.

This clonotype has a count of ten or more. The rearrangement uses TRBV7-9 and TRBJ2-1, with D possibly matching TRBD2 (5 bases). V was clipped by 7 bases and J by 8 bases, with 15 bases between them. The CDR3 is made up of 13 amino acids. Looked up from germline, CDR1 is SEHNR and CDR2 is FQNEAQ (reference sequence). The CDR3 region is CASTFQKGDEQFF. CDR3 coding DNA: TGTGCCAGCACCTTCCAGAAGGGAGATGAGCAGTTCTTC.

At least ten counts were recorded for this clonotype. V usage is TRBV5-6 and J usage is TRBJ1-5; TRBD1 is a possible D gene (5 bases). Germline assignment: CDR1 SGHDT and CDR2 YYEEEE. The V and J ends lost 3 bases and 2 bases respectively, with 9 bases between them. CDR3 size: 14 residues. CDR3 coding DNA: TGTGCCAGCAGCTCCGGGGGTGGCAATCAGCCCCAGCATTTT. Amino acids: CASSSGGGNQPQHF.

The chain links TRBV5-6 to TRBJ2-7; D ambiguous. The germline gives CDR1 SGHDT, CDR2 YYEEEE. Trimming left V 4 bases short and J 5 bases short, with 13 bases between. This CDR3 contains 13 residues. The CDR3 protein is CASSLTDANEQYF. The CDR3 bases are TGTGCCAGCAGCCTCACCGACGCCAACGAGCAGTACTTC.

This clonotype was seen a few times. The rearrangement joins TRBV27 to TRBJ1-4; no reliable D call. This CDR3 is 13 amino acids long. V lost 4 bases and J lost 6, with 9 bases in between. The germline gives CDR1 MNHEY, CDR2 SMNVEV (reference sequence). The DNA for the CDR3 is TGTGCCAGCAGTTACGGCTTTTATGAAAAACTGTTTTTT. Its translation is CASSYGFYEKLFF.

This clonotype was seen at least ten times. CDR3 in amino acids: CASSWRTSGNTGELFF. The CDR3 DNA is TGTGCCAGCAGCTGGAGGACTAGCGGGAACACCGGGGAGCTGTTTTTT. This chain joins TRBV7-8 and TRBJ2-2, with 10 bases identical to TRBD2. Germline V CDR1 and CDR2: SGHVS, FQNEAQ. The trim removed 4 bases at V and 1 base at J, leaving 3 bases unmatched. The CDR3 length is 16 residues.

This clonotype was seen a handful of times. V usage is TRBV30 and J usage is TRBJ2-1; 7 bases line up with TRBD2. CDR3 length: 14 amino acids. Germline values: CDR1 GTSNPN, CDR2 SVGIG (reference sequence). The ends lost 4 bases at V and 1 base at J; junction bases unmatched: 4. Written as DNA, the CDR3 is TGTGCCTGGAACGAGGGAGGGTCCTACAATGAGCAGTTCTTC. Translating it yields CAWNEGGSYNEQFF.

This clonotype has just a few counts. The gene calls are TRBV27 and TRBJ1-3, with a possible D match to TRBD1 (6 bases). Trimming left V 7 bases short and J 3 bases short, with 13 bases between. Germline V lookup: CDR1 MNHEY, CDR2 SMNVEV (reference sequence). The CDR3 loop spans 14 amino acids. CDR3 sequence reads: CASKWGASGNTIYF. For the CDR3, the DNA is TGTGCCAGCAAGTGGGGGGCAAGTGGAAACACCATATATTTT.

This clonotype has ten or more counts. The rearrangement uses TRBV7-2 and TRBJ1-5, with a tentative D call TRBD1 (5 bases). V was shortened by 5 bases and J by 0 bases, with 8 bases between the two germline ends. Germline V gene lookup returns CDR1 SGHTA and CDR2 FQGNSA. The CDR3 is made up of 14 amino acids. CDR3 nucleotide sequence: TGTGCCAGCAGCGACAGTTATAGCAATCAGCCCCAGCATTTT. Protein product: CASSDSYSNQPQHF.

CDR3 bases: TGTGCCACCAGCAGAGCGGTAGCAAACCAAGAGACCCAGTACTTC. Amino acid sequence: CATSRAVANQETQYF. V gene TRBV15 combines with J gene TRBJ2-5; D is undetermined. The CDR3 is made up of 15 amino acids. The V gene's germline CDR1 is LNHNV and CDR2 YYDKDF (reference sequence). V was pared by 1 base and J by 0 bases, with 9 bases between.

A note on this clonotype: A much larger clone lies a single base off, so this may be a read error. The chain joins TRBV6-1 to TRBJ1-1; D is unclear. The V end was cut by 7 bases, the J end by 5 bases, with 23 bases between. The germline CDR1 and CDR2 sequences are MNHNS and SASEGT. This CDR3 contains 16 residues. In DNA form, the CDR3 reads TGTGCCAGCAACGGCTTCCTACTCAAACGGGTGACTGAAGCTTTCTTT. As protein: CASNGFLLKRVTEAFF.

This clonotype has a count of ten or more. The rearrangement links TRBV7-2 to TRBJ2-5; maybe TRBD2 (6 bases). With 2 bases removed from V and 4 bases from J, the gap between germline ends came to 14 bases. The germline V gene encodes CDR1 SGHTA and CDR2 FQGNSA. The CDR3 is 15 residues long. The CDR3 region is CASSLIVGRGETQYF. CDR3 coding DNA: TGTGCCAGCAGCTTAATCGTCGGGAGAGGAGAGACCCAGTACTTC.